This T cell receptor (beta chain) was observed in a study of cytomegalovirus exposure and HLA in healthy donors. PCR employed 60 Vbeta and 13 Jbeta primers. TCRdb keeps only in-frame clones here, not all; method: immunoSEQ multiplex PCR. This table holds over 150,000 clones, over 75% found once. The V and J ends lost 0 bases and 2 bases, in that order; junction bases with no gene match: 6. CDR1 and CDR2 from the germline V gene are GTSNPN and SVGIG (reference sequence). The CDR3 runs to 16 residues. General study results and limits: Previous analysis showed most TCR beta V segments were productive about 87% or about 30% of the time.

This clone has more than one count but fewer than ten. Antigen: not known. Healthy bone marrow donors made up the donor group. Donors were nominally healthy when sampled, though unrecorded immune exposures were likely. Input material: PBMCs. This receptor was identified in a woman between 40 and 50 years old in good health and CMV-seropositive. This chain links TRBV30 with TRBJ2-7; 11 bases match TRBD1. The CDR3 is CAWSVPWTGGPYEQYF. The CDR3 coding sequence is TGTGCCTGGAGTGTCCCGTGGACAGGGGGCCCCTACGAGCAGTACTTC. The full variable domain, rest sourced from reference TRBV30 and TRBJ2-7, is SQTIHQWPATLVQPVGSPLSLECTVEGTSNPNLYWYRQAAGRGLQLLFYSVGIGQISSEVPQNLSASRPQDRQFILSSKKLLLSDSGFYLCAWSVPWTGGPYEQYFGPGTRLTVT.